The T cell receptor beta chain under discussion was sequenced for a study of T cell repertoires in cytomegalovirus infection. Study as a whole: Both a matching HLA type and CMV infection were indicated by public TCR beta signatures.

Comments on this clonotype: Its cognate antigen is unknown.

Findings and limits, study-wide: Dominating the ex vivo response were TCR beta clonotypes that were CMV-specific and HLA-C-restricted.

Germline trimming cut 1 base from V and 0 bases from J; bases unmatched to any gene: 9. This CDR3 is 17 amino acids long. Germline V gives CDR1 SQVTM, CDR2 ANQGSEA. TCRdb re-analysed the reads in MiXCR, keeping a single row per CDR3 protein. The data show over 100,000 distinct CDR3 sequences, with less than 30% seen just once and about 81% held by the top ten. Here the sequenced sample was CD8+ T cells from cultured PBMCs, taken from culture after CMV antigen stimulation. The TCR comes from a human donor in good health (CMV status not recorded). Some clones in this sample may be carry-over from other donors' samples. The genes are TRBV29-1 and TRBJ2-1, with 7 bases that match TRBD2. CDR3: CSVEGRGEGSSYNEQFF. CDR3 coding DNA: TGCAGCGTTGAAGGCCGGGGGGAGGGGAGCTCCTACAATGAGCAGTTCTTC.